Below are 26 T cell receptor beta chains sequenced from a single sample in a study of memory CD8 T cells in hepatitis C reinfection. Sequenced by immunoSEQ multiplex PCR; TCRdb stores in-frame clones only, minus some. The sample contains about 45,000 clones, approximately 88% of which appear only once. Time point meaning: peak reinfection, 3 to 8 weeks after reinfection detection. The sorted cells went straight to TCR sequencing with no prior in vitro expansion. The sequencing sample was made of naive CD8+ T cells sorted from blood. The receptors come from a man aged 18 to 29 with hepatitis C virus infection.

This chain links TRBV4-1 with TRBJ2-5; 11 bases are a match to TRBD2. The V and J ends lost 2 bases and 3 bases, in that order; junction bases with no gene match: 2. The V gene's germline CDR1 is MGHRA and CDR2 YSYEKL. This CDR3 comprises 15 residues. CDR3 nucleotide sequence: TGCGCCAGCAGCCAACGGGGACTAGCGGAAGAGACCCAGTACTTC. Its translation: CASSQRGLAEETQYF.

V and J are TRBV11-2 and TRBJ2-5; the match to TRBD1 covers 9 bases. The CDR3 is 16 amino acids. With 1 base clipped from V and 3 bases from J, the junction kept 6 bases outside the gene matches. Germline V CDR1 and CDR2: SGHAT, FQNNGV. The CDR3 DNA reads as TGTGCCAGCAGCTTAGGAGGACAGGGGTTGGAAGAGACCCAGTACTTC. Translated, it gives CASSLGGQGLEETQYF.

The CDR3 protein is CASSLGTPYEQYF. DNA of the CDR3: TGCGCCAGCAGCTTGGGAACTCCCTACGAGCAGTACTTC. The chain carries TRBV5-1 and TRBJ2-7, with D uncertain. The ends were cut back, 0 bases at V and 2 bases at J, with 6 bases in the middle. Germline CDR1 reads SGHRS; CDR2 reads YFSETQ. The CDR3 loop spans 13 amino acids. Combining the CDR3 with reference TRBV5-1 and TRBJ2-7 gives the whole variable domain KAGVTQTPRYLIKTRGQQVTLSCSPISGHRSVSWYQQTPGQGLQFLFEYFSETQRNKGNFPGRFSGRQFSNSRSEMNVSTLELGDSALYLCASSLGTPYEQYFGPGTRLTVT.

The rearrangement uses TRBV6-5 and TRBJ2-2, with 8 bases aligning to TRBD1. The CDR3 is made up of 14 amino acids. The V gene end was trimmed by 6 bases and the J gene end by 5 bases; junction bases not matched to a gene: 5. Germline V gene sequence: CDR1 MNHEY, CDR2 SVGAGI. The DNA for the CDR3 is TGTGCCAGCAGCCCAGACAGGGGAACCGGGGAGCTGTTTTTT. Protein: CASSPDRGTGELFF.

This chain links TRBV4-3 with TRBJ2-1; tentative D call: TRBD2 (5 bases). Germline-derived CDR1 and CDR2 are LGHNA and YSLEER. This CDR3 has 15 amino acids. Trimming shortened V by 0 bases and J by 4 bases, and 10 bases separated the two germline ends. The CDR3 DNA is TGCGCCAGCAGCCAAGATTTGGCGGGTTACAATGAGCAGTTCTTC. The encoded protein is CASSQDLAGYNEQFF.

With regard to this clone: Compared with germline, one end of the junction differs, possibly owing to a read error. The V and J genes are TRBV5-4 and TRBJ2-7, with a weak D call TRBD1 (6 bases). The CDR3 is 13 residues long. CDR1 and CDR2 from the germline V gene are SGHNT and YYREEE (reference sequence). The CDR3 DNA follows: TGTGCCAGCAGCTTTTCTTCAGGGGCGCGCTTCCACTTC. This gives the protein CASSFSSGARFHF.

The chain employs TRBV9 and TRBJ1-3; TRBD1 is a possible D gene (5 bases). CDR1 is SGDLS and CDR2 is YYNGEE in the germline V gene. This CDR3 is 12 amino acids long. V gave up 0 bases and J gave up 9 bases, with 7 bases separating them. DNA of the CDR3: TGTGCCAGCAGCGTAGGGGGGGGCACCATATATTTT. It translates to CASSVGGGTIYF.

The chain combines TRBV4-1 with TRBJ2-7; 8 bases match TRBD1. V lost 0 bases, J lost 3 bases, and 1 base stayed unmatched. Germline CDR1 reads MGHRA; CDR2 reads YSYEKL. This CDR3 is 14 amino acids long. CDR3 residues: CASSQETGGYEQYF. The CDR3 DNA follows: TGCGCCAGCAGCCAAGAAACAGGGGGCTACGAGCAGTACTTC.

The chain is built from TRBV27 and TRBJ2-3; possibly TRBD2 for D (5 bases). Germline-derived CDR1 and CDR2 are MNHEY and SMNVEV (reference sequence). The CDR3 spans 14 residues. Trimming cost V 7 bases and J 1 base, with 12 bases left between them. The chain's CDR3 is CASTGLEGTDTQYF. In nucleotides, the CDR3 is TGTGCCAGCACAGGATTGGAGGGCACAGATACGCAGTATTTT.

The chain links TRBV27 to TRBJ1-3, with a tentative D call TRBD1 (5 bases). This CDR3 spans 14 amino acids. V was shortened by 0 bases and J by 4 bases, with 7 bases between the two germline ends. Per the germline V gene, CDR1 is MNHEY and CDR2 is SMNVEV (reference sequence). CDR3 coding DNA: TGTGCCAGCAGTTTATCAGGGGTCGGAAACACCATATATTTT. It codes for CASSLSGVGNTIYF.

This rearrangement joins TRBV27 to TRBJ2-3; 9 nucleotides line up with TRBD1. Germline assignment: CDR1 MNHEY and CDR2 SMNVEV (reference sequence). J was trimmed by 2 bases and V by 6 bases; bases with no gene match: 6. The CDR3 has 15 residues. The CDR3 DNA follows: TGTGCCAGCAGCCCCGGGACAGGGTTCACAGATACGCAGTATTTT. It encodes CASSPGTGFTDTQYF.

This chain connects TRBV5-6 to TRBJ1-5; TRBD1 is a possible D gene (5 bases). V was trimmed by 4 bases and J by 2 bases, leaving 22 bases between them. The germline V gene has CDR1 SGHDT and CDR2 YYEEEE. This CDR3 region has 18 residues. The CDR3 DNA sequence: TGTGCCAGCAGCCCCCGGGGAGGTAGGGGTAGGGGCAATCAGCCCCAGCATTTT. Translated, it gives CASSPRGGRGRGNQPQHF.

The rearrangement joins TRBV27 to TRBJ1-6, with a possible D match to TRBD1 (6 bases). Trimming took off 5 bases at V and 10 bases at J, with 15 bases between the two ends. In germline, CDR1 is MNHEY, CDR2 SMNVEV (reference sequence). CDR3 length equals 14 residues. The CDR3 nucleotides are TGTGCCAGCAGTCCGCGGACAGTTTCCTCACCCCTCCACTTT. Protein product: CASSPRTVSSPLHF.

The chain links TRBV6-5 to TRBJ2-7, with TRBD1 matching 7 bases. There are 13 residues in the CDR3. With 4 bases clipped from V and 5 bases from J, the junction kept 5 bases outside the gene matches. Germline loops: CDR1 MNHEY, CDR2 SVGAGI. This chain's CDR3 is CASSLGQADEQYF. CDR3 nucleotide sequence: TGTGCCAGCAGTTTAGGACAGGCCGACGAGCAGTACTTC.

A remark on this clone: Other DNA sequences in this sample translate to the same CDR3. This chain joins TRBV7-9 and TRBJ2-2, with D unresolved. The V end lost 5 bases, the J end lost 0 bases, and 4 bases lay between the germline ends. This CDR3 comprises 13 residues. The V gene's germline CDR1 is SEHNR and CDR2 FQNEAQ (reference sequence). The CDR3 here is CASSTTNTGELFF. The CDR3 DNA sequence: TGTGCCAGCAGCACTACGAACACCGGGGAGCTGTTTTTT.

The gene calls are TRBV2 and TRBJ2-2; 16 bases map to TRBD2. This CDR3 is built from 17 residues. V lost 8 bases to trimming and J lost 5 bases; unmatched junction nucleotides: 8. CDR1 and CDR2 from the germline V gene are SNHLY and FYNNEI. The CDR3 sequence is CASAGLAGGPWTGELFF. CDR3 nucleotide sequence: TGTGCCAGCGCGGGACTAGCGGGGGGGCCGTGGACCGGGGAGCTGTTTTTT.

The gene calls are TRBV19 and TRBJ1-5; no definite D call. Trimming stripped 4 bases from V and 6 bases from J, with 10 bases between. The CDR3 is made up of 13 amino acids. Germline CDR1 is LNHDA and CDR2 is SQIVND (reference sequence). CDR3 amino acids: CASSNGVVQPQHF. For the CDR3, the DNA is TGTGCCAGTAGTAACGGGGTGGTTCAGCCCCAGCATTTT.

This chain links TRBV7-9 with TRBJ2-1; 13 nucleotides match TRBD2. V lost 5 bases to trimming and J lost 9 bases; unmatched junction nucleotides: 7. This CDR3 is built from 15 residues. CDR1 is SEHNR, CDR2 FQNEAQ, per germline (reference sequence). CDR3 residues: CASSRGLAGEAEQFF. The CDR3 DNA reads TGTGCCAGCAGCCGAGGACTAGCGGGAGAGGCTGAGCAGTTCTTC.

The CDR3 protein is CASSNTGTGGVGSSYEQYF. The CDR3 nucleotides are TGTGCCAGTAGTAACACCGGGACAGGGGGCGTCGGGAGCTCCTACGAGCAGTACTTC. The chain combines TRBV19 with TRBJ2-7, with 12 bases fitting TRBD1. V shed 4 bases and J 0 bases; nucleotides not matched to a gene: 13. The CDR3 is 19 amino acids. Germline V gene lookup returns CDR1 LNHDA and CDR2 SQIVND (reference sequence).

This chain connects TRBV5-6 to TRBJ1-5; TRBD1 agrees at 7 bases. Per germline, CDR1 SGHDT and CDR2 YYEEEE. The CDR3 spans 15 residues. After removal of 0 bases from V and 1 base from J, the junction contained 1 base not matched to a gene. The CDR3 spells CASSLAGGSNQPQHF. The CDR3, as DNA: TGTGCCAGCAGCTTGGCAGGGGGAAGCAATCAGCCCCAGCATTTT.

V is TRBV9 and J is TRBJ2-1; TRBD2 matches 10 bases. The CDR3 contains 15 residues. The trim removed 2 bases at V and 6 bases at J, leaving 5 bases unmatched. The germline CDR1 and CDR2 sequences are SGDLS and YYNGEE. The CDR3 nucleotides read TGTGCCAGCAGCGTTTGGGCTAGCGGGGGCAATGAGCAGTTCTTC. This codes for CASSVWASGGNEQFF.

Regarding this clone: An end of the junction differs from the germline gene, which may be a read error. V is TRBV5-8 and J is TRBJ2-1; TRBD2 agrees at 13 bases. The CDR3 consists of 16 residues. Germline CDR1 and CDR2: SGHTS and YDEGEE. The CDR3 loop is CASNLGTSGANNEQFF. The CDR3 DNA follows: TGTGCCAGCAACTTGGGGACTAGCGGGGCGAACAATGAGCAGTTCTTC.

This chain links TRBV11-2 with TRBJ2-2; D might be TRBD2 (6 bases). Germline-derived CDR1 and CDR2 are SGHAT and FQNNGV. CDR3 length: 14 residues. Deletions cut 4 bases from V and 3 bases from J, with 9 bases between. As DNA, the CDR3 is TGTGCCAGCAGCTCTAGACTAGACACCGGGGAGCTGTTTTTT. Translated: CASSSRLDTGELFF. Full variable domain (outside the CDR3, taken from reference TRBV11-2 and TRBJ2-2): EAGVAQSPRYKIIEKRQSVAFWCNPISGHATLYWYQQILGQGPKLLIQFQNNGVVDDSQLPKDRFSAERLKGVDSTLKIQPAKLEDSAVYLCASSSRLDTGELFFGEGSRLTVL.

This clone has a handful of counts. The chain links TRBV6-5 to TRBJ2-3; TRBD2 agrees at 8 bases. The ends lost 2 bases at V and 1 base at J; junction bases unmatched: 2. The CDR3 spans 15 residues. Germline V gene data show CDR1 as MNHEY and CDR2 as SVGAGI. The CDR3 is CASSYDSGGTDTQYF. As DNA, the CDR3 is TGTGCCAGCAGTTACGATAGCGGGGGCACAGATACGCAGTATTTT.

The V gene is TRBV11-2, the J gene TRBJ2-1, with no clear D. This CDR3 region has 12 residues. V was trimmed by 6 bases and J by 4 bases, leaving 7 bases between them. From germline, CDR1 is SGHAT and CDR2 FQNNGV. DNA for the CDR3: TGTGCCAGCAGGTCCTTTTACAATGAGCAGTTCTTC. It is translated as CASRSFYNEQFF.

This clone was counted only a few times. V and J are TRBV28 and TRBJ2-1, with 12 positions matching TRBD2. In germline, CDR1 is MDHEN, CDR2 SYDVKM. This CDR3 has 16 residues. J lost 8 bases, V lost 10 bases, and 15 bases had no gene match. CDR3 nucleotide sequence: TGTGCCACTCAACCCTTGACTAGCGGGAGCAGGGATGAGCAGTTCTTC. It translates to CATQPLTSGSRDEQFF.